Listed below are T cell receptor beta chains from one sample, sequenced in a study of response to subunit inactivated influenza vaccine. MiXCR was run by TCRdb on the RT-PCR reads, yielding one entry per CDR3 protein. The sample consists of around 570,000 distinct CDR3 sequences, less than 10% of them appearing once. The sample consisted of PBMCs from blood, taken around 2 years after vaccination. The source is a man aged 50-75 years who received an inactivated influenza vaccine. Each CDR3 is given with its conserved first and last residue. The D gene is left open where the match is weak. Clone size is not always given. Where it is, it says once, few, many or a class for expanded clones.

TRBV29-1	TRBJ2-1	many	TRBD2	CSDLKREASSYNEQFF	TGCAGCGATCTAAAGCGGGAGGCCAGCTCCTACAATGAGCAGTTCTTC
TRBV19	TRBJ2-1	NA	NA	CASGDVSSYNEQFF	TGTGCCAGTGGGGACGTGAGCTCCTACAATGAGCAGTTCTTC
TRBV20-1	TRBJ2-3	NA	TRBD2	CSADSFPTSGRTDTQYF	TGCAGTGCTGATTCTTTTCCGACTAGCGGGAGGACAGATACGCAGTATTTT
TRBV11-3	TRBJ1-1	NA	TRBD1	CASTIDRNWRTGITEAFF	TGTGCCAGCACCATAGACAGGAATTGGAGGACAGGAATTACTGAAGCTTTCTTT
TRBV28	TRBJ1-4	many	NA	CASSEFDRSSTNEKLFF	TGTGCCAGCAGCGAATTCGACCGTTCCTCAACTAATGAAAAACTGTTTTTT
TRBV20-1	TRBJ1-1	NA	NA	CSVTQGMNTEAFF	TGCAGTGTCACTCAGGGGATGAACACTGAAGCTTTCTTT
TRBV29-1	TRBJ2-2	few	TRBD1	CSVRGQGNTGELFF	TGCAGCGTTCGGGGACAGGGGAACACCGGGGAGCTGTTTTTT
TRBV11-2	TRBJ1-2	many	TRBD1	CASSFGQGTPYGYTF	TGTGCCAGCAGCTTCGGACAGGGAACTCCCTATGGCTACACCTTC
TRBV5-1	TRBJ2-1	few	TRBD2	CASSLVLAGGPYNEQFF	TGCGCCAGCAGCTTGGTACTAGCGGGAGGGCCCTACAATGAGCAGTTCTTC
TRBV5-4	TRBJ2-5	NA	NA	CASFLTGTPGTQYF	TGTGCCAGCTTTTTGACGGGGACTCCAGGGACCCAGTACTTC
TRBV6-1	TRBJ1-1	few	NA	CASSEYVKRAFF	TGTGCCAGCAGTGAATATGTCAAAAGGGCTTTCTTT
TRBV6-1	TRBJ2-7	NA	TRBD2	CASIRGLAGDEQYF	TGTGCCAGCATTCGAGGACTAGCGGGAGACGAGCAGTACTTC
TRBV5-1	TRBJ2-7	few	NA	CASTMPGSYEQYF	TGCGCCAGCACTATGCCAGGGAGCTACGAGCAGTACTTC
TRBV7-8	TRBJ2-3	many	TRBD1	CASSPTPGQGDGSYRTDTQYF	TGTGCCAGCAGCCCGACCCCGGGACAGGGGGATGGTTCGTATAGAACAGATACGCAGTATTTT
TRBV30	TRBJ1-2	NA	TRBD1	CAANQGAYGYTF	TGTGCCGCCAACCAGGGGGCGTATGGCTACACCTTC
TRBV11-2	TRBJ2-5	NA	TRBD1	CASSRQGWYQETQYF	TGTGCCAGCAGCAGACAGGGGTGGTACCAAGAGACCCAGTACTTC
TRBV20-1	TRBJ1-4	many	NA	CSARVGINEKLFF	TGCAGTGCTAGAGTCGGCATTAATGAAAAACTGTTTTTT
TRBV7-2	TRBJ1-2	many	NA	CASSSRSGGDYGYTF	TGTGCCAGCAGCTCAAGGAGCGGCGGGGACTATGGCTACACCTTC
TRBV18	TRBJ2-7	many	TRBD1	CASSPGTGGLYEQYF	TGTGCCAGCTCACCTGGGACAGGGGGCCTCTACGAGCAGTACTTC
TRBV27	TRBJ1-2	NA	NA	CASSPKDGSFYGYTF	TGTGCCAGCAGTCCGAAGGACGGGTCCTTCTATGGCTACACCTTC
TRBV15	TRBJ2-2	NA	TRBD2	CATSRYSGIDHGELFF	TGTGCCACCAGCAGATATAGCGGGATAGATCACGGGGAGCTGTTTTTT
TRBV6-1	TRBJ1-1	NA	TRBD1	CASRTGRDTEAFF	TGTGCCAGCCGGACAGGGCGGGACACTGAAGCTTTCTTT
TRBV4-2	TRBJ2-1	many	TRBD2	CASSQEAGTIFPMEFF	TGTGCCAGCAGCCAAGAGGCCGGGACTATATTTCCTATGGAGTTCTTC
TRBV7-6	TRBJ2-4	many	TRBD1	CASSLALDRPINIQYF	TGTGCCAGCAGCTTAGCCCTGGACAGGCCAATAAACATTCAGTACTTC